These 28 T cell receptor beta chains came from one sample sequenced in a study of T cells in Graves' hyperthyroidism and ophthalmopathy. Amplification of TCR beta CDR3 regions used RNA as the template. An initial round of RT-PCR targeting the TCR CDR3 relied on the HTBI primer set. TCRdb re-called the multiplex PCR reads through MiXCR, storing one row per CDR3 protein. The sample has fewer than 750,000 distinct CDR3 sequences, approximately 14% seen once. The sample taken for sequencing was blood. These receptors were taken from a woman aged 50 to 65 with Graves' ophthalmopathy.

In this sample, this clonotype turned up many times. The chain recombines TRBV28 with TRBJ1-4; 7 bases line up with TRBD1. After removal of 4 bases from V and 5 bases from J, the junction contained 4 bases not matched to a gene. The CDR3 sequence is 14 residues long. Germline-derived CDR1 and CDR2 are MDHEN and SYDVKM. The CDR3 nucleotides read TGTGCCAGCAGTTCACAGGGGATCAATGAAAAACTGTTTTTT. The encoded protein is CASSSQGINEKLFF.

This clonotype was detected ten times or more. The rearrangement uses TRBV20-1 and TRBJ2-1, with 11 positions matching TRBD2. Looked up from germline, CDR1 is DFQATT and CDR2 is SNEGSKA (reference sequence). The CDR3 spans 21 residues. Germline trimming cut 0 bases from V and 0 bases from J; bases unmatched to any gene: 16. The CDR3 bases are TGCAGTGCTAGAGATCTCTTCGGTCCGGGACTAGCGGTTAGCTCCTACAATGAGCAGTTCTTC. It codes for CSARDLFGPGLAVSSYNEQFF.

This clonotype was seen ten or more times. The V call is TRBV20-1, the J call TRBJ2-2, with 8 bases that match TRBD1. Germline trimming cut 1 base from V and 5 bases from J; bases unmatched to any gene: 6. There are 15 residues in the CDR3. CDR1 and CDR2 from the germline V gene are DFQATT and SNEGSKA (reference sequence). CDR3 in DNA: TGCAGTGCTAGAGGCCTGGACAGGGCAACCGGGGAGCTGTTTTTT. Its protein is CSARGLDRATGELFF.

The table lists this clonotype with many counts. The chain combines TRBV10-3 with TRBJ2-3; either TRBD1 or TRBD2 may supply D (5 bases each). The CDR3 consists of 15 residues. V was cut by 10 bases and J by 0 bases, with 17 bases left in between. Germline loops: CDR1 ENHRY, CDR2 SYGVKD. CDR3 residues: CATSVGASSTDTQYF. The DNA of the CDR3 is TGTGCCACCTCAGTCGGGGCTTCTAGCACAGATACGCAGTATTTT.

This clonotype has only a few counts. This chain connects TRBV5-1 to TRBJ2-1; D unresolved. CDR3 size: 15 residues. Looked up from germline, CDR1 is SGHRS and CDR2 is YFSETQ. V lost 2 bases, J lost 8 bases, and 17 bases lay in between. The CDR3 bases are TGCGCCAGCAGCTTTCGATCTAGGACCGTCGATGAGCAGTTCTTC. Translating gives CASSFRSRTVDEQFF.

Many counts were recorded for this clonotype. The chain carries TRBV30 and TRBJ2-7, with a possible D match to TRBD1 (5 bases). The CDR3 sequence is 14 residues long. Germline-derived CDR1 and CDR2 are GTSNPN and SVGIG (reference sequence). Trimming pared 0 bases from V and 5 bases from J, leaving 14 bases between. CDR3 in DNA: TGTGCCTGGAGTGTGGGGCAGGGCTACGACGAGCAGTACTTC. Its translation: CAWSVGQGYDEQYF.

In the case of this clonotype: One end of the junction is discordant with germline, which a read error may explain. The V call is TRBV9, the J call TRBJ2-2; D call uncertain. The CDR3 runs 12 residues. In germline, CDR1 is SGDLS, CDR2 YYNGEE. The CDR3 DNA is TGTGCCAGCGGCGTAACACTCGGGGAGCTGTTTTTT. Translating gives CASGVTLGELFF.

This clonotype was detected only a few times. CDR3 in DNA: TGTGCCAGCAGCCAAGATGAAATGGCAGAGCAGTACTTC. This gives the protein CASSQDEMAEQYF. The gene calls are TRBV14 and TRBJ2-7; D not certain. Germline CDR1 is SGHDN and CDR2 is FVKESK. Trimming pared 0 bases from V and 7 bases from J, leaving 10 bases between. The CDR3 sequence is 13 residues long.

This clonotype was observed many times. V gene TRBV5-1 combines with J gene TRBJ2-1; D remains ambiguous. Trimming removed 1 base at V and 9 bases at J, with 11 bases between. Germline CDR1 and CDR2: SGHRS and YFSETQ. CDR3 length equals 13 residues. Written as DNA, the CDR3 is TGCGCCAGCAGCTTGCGGTTTATAGGTGAGCAGTTCTTC. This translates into CASSLRFIGEQFF. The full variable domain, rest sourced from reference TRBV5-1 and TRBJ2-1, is KAGVTQTPRYLIKTRGQQVTLSCSPISGHRSVSWYQQTPGQGLQFLFEYFSETQRNKGNFPGRFSGRQFSNSRSEMNVSTLELGDSALYLCASSLRFIGEQFFGPGTRLTVL.

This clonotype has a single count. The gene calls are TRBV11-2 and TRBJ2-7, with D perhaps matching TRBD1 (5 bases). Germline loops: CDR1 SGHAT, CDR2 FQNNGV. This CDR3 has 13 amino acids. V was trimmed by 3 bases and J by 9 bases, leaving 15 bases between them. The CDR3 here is CASSFRAEIGQYF. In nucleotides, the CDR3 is TGTGCCAGCAGCTTCAGGGCGGAAATTGGGCAGTACTTC. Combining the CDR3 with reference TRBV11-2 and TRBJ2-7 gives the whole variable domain EAGVAQSPRYKIIEKRQSVAFWCNPISGHATLYWYQQILGQGPKLLIQFQNNGVVDDSQLPKDRFSAERLKGVDSTLKIQPAKLEDSAVYLCASSFRAEIGQYFGPGTRLTVT.

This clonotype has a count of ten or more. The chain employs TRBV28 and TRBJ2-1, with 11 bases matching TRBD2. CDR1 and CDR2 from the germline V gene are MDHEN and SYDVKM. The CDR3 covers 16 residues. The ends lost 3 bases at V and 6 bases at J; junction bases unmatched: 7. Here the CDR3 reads CASSFLTSGSPNEQFF. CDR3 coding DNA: TGTGCCAGCAGTTTTTTAACTAGCGGGAGTCCCAATGAGCAGTTCTTC.

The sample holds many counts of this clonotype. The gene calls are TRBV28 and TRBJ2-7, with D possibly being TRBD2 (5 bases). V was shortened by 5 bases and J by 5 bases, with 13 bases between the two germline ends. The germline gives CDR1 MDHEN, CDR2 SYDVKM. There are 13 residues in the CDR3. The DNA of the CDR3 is TGTGCCAGCAGTCCCACTAGGCGCAACGAGCAGTACTTC. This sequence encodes CASSPTRRNEQYF.

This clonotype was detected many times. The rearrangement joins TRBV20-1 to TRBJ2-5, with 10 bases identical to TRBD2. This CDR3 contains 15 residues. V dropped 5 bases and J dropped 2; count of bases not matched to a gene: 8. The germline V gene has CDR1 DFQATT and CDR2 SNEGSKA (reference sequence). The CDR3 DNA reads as TGCAGTGCTTTACCAGCGGGAGGGAGGCAAGAGACCCAGTACTTC. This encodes CSALPAGGRQETQYF.

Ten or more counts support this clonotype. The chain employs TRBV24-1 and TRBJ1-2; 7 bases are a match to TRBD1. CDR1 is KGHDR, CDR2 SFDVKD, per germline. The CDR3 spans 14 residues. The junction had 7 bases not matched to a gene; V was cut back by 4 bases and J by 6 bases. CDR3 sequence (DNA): TGTGCCACCAGTGACCACGACAGGGATAATGGCTACACCTTC. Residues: CATSDHDRDNGYTF.

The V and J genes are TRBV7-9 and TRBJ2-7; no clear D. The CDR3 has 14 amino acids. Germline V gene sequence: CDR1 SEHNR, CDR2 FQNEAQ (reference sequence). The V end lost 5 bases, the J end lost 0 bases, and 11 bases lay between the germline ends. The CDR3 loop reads CASSVGGNSYEQYF. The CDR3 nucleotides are TGTGCCAGCAGCGTCGGCGGCAACTCCTACGAGCAGTACTTC.

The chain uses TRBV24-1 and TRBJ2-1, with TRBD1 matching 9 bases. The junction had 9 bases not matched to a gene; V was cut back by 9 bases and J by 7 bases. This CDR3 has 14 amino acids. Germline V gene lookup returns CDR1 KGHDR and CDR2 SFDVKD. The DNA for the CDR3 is TGTGCCACCCGAGACAGGGGGAACCGGAATGAGCAGTTCTTC. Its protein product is CATRDRGNRNEQFF.

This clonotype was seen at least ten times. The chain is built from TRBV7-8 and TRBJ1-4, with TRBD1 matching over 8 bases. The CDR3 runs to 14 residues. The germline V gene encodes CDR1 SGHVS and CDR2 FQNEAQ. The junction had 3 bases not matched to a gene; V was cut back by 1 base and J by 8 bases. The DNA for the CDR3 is TGTGCCAGCAGCTTAGGGACAGGGCTGGAAAAACTGTTTTTT. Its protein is CASSLGTGLEKLFF.

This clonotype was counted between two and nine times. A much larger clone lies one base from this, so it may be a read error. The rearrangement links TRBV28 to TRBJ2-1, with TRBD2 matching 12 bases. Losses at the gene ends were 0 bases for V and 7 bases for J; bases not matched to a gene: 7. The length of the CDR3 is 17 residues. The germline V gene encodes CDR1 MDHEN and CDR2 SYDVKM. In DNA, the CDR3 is TGTGCCAGCAGTTTATGGAAGGGACTAGCGGGTGGAAATGAGCAGTTCTTC. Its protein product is CASSLWKGLAGGNEQFF.

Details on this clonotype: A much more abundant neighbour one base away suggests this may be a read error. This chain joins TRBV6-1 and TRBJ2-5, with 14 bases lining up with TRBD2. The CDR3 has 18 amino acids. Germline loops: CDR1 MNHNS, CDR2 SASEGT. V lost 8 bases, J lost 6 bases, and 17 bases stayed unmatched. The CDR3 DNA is TGTGCCAGCGCTGCCGGGACTAGCGGGAGAGTTGGCGTACAGACCCAGTACTTC. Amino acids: CASAAGTSGRVGVQTQYF.

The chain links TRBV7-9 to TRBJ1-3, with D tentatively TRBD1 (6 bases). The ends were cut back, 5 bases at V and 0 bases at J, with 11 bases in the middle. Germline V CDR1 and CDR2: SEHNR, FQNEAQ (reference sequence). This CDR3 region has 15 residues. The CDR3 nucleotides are TGTGCCAGCAGCACGGGACATCCCTCTGGAAACACCATATATTTT. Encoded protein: CASSTGHPSGNTIYF.

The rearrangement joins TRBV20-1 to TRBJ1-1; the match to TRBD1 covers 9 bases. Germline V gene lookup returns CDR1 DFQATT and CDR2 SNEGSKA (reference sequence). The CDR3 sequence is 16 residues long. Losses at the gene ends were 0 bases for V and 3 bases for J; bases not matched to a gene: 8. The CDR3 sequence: CSARDLRGQGYTEAFF. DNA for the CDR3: TGCAGTGCTAGAGATCTGCGGGGACAGGGATACACTGAAGCTTTCTTT.

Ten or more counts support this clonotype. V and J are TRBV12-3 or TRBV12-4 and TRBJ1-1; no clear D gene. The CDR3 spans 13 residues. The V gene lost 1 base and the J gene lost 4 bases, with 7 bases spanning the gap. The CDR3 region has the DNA TGTGCCAGCAGTTTAGGGGAAGGCACTGAAGCTTTCTTT. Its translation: CASSLGEGTEAFF.

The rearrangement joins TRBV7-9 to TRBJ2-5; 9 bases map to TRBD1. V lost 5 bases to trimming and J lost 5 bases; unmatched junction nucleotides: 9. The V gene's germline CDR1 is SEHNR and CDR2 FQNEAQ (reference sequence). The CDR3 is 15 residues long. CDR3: CASSPIGTGIETQYF. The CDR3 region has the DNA TGTGCCAGCAGCCCTATAGGGACAGGGATTGAGACCCAGTACTTC. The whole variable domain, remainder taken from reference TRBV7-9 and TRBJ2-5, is DTGVSQNPRHKITKRGQNVTFRCDPISEHNRLYWYRQTLGQGPEFLTYFQNEAQLEKSRLLSDRFSAERPKGSFSTLEIQRTEQGDSAMYLCASSPIGTGIETQYFGPGTRLLVL.

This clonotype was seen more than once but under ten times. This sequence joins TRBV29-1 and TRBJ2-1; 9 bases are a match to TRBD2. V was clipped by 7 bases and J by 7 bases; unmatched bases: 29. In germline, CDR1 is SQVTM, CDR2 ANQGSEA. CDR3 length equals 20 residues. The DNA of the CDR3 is TGCAGCGGAGCGGGGGGCGAACTAGCGGCAGGGAGTTGGGCGGGGAATGAGCAGTTCTTC. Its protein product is CSGAGGELAAGSWAGNEQFF.

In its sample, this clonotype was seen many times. The CDR3 loop reads CSVVGVFSYEQYF. Here the CDR3 DNA reads TGCAGCGTTGTGGGAGTCTTCTCCTACGAGCAGTACTTC. The chain combines TRBV29-1 with TRBJ2-7; D might be TRBD2 (5 bases). The CDR3 runs to 13 residues. Trimming left V 4 bases short and J 0 bases short, with 10 bases between. The germline gives CDR1 SQVTM, CDR2 ANQGSEA.

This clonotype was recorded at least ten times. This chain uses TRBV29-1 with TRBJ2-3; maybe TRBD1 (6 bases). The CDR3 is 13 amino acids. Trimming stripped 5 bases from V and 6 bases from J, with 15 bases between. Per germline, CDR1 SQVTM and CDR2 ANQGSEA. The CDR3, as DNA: TGCAGCGTTCACATTACAGGGTCGGATACGCAGTATTTT. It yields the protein CSVHITGSDTQYF.

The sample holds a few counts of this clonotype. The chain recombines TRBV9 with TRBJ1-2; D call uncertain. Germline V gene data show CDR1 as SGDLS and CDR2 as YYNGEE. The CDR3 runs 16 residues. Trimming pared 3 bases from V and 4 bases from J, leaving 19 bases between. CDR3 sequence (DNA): TGTGCCAGCAGCGGAACGGGCGAAGGGAGCCCCTATGGCTACACCTTC. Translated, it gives CASSGTGEGSPYGYTF.

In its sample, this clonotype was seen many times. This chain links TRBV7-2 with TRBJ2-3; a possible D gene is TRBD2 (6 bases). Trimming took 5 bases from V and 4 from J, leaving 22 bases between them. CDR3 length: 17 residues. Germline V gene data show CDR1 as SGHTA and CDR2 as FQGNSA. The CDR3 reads CASSRQRFPGAADTQYF. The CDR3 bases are TGTGCCAGCAGCCGACAGAGGTTTCCGGGAGCGGCAGATACGCAGTATTTT.